This T cell receptor beta chain emerged from a study of monozygotic twins with inflammatory bowel disease. TCRdb reprocessed the 5' RACE reads and stores each CDR3 protein as one record, lacking DNA. Its listing shows some 170,000 distinct CDR3 sequences. Germline values: CDR1 SGHTA, CDR2 FQGTGA. The CDR3 runs 15 residues. The source of this sequence is a human donor with ulcerative colitis or Crohn's disease, or a healthy co-twin of an affected twin (not recorded which). Sequencing input: blood. The gene calls are TRBV7-3 and TRBJ2-6; TCRdb designates TRBD2, a call that cannot be tested without DNA. The chain's CDR3 is CASTGGPAGANVLTF.